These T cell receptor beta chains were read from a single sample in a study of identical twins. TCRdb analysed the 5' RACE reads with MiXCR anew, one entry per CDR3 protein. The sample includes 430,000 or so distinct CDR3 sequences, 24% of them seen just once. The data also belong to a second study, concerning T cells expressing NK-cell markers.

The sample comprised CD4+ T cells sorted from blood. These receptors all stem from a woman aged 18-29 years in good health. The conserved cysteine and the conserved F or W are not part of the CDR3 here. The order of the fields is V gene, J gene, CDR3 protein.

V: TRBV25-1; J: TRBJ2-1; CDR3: ASSENYEQF
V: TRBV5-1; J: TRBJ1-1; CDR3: ASSLQAMNTEAF
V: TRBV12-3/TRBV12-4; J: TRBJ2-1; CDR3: ASSLRPVGGSSYNEQF
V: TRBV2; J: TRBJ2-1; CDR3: ASSASVVQF
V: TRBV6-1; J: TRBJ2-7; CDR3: ASRAPADSHEQY
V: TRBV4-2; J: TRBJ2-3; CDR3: ASSQADRVTDTQY
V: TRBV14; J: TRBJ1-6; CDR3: ASSLLREAPLH
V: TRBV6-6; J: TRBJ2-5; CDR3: ASRGGQQETQY
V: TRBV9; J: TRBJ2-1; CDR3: ASSVAGRDLGEQF
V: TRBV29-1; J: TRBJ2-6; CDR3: SILSGGISGANVLT
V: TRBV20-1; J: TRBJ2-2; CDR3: SARSPSGTGELF
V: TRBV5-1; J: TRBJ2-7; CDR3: ASSLTGTLTYEQY
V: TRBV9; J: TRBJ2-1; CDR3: ASSARTGVSYNEQF
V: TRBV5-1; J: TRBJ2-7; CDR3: ASSATLAGGSTPKY
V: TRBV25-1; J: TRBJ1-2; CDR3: ASSANLGGYT
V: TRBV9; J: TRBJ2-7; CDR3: ASSGGGLASEQY
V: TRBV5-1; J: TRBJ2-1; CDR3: ASSLDGSHVSYNEQF
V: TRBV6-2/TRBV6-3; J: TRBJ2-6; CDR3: ASSYPQWDRVSGANVLT
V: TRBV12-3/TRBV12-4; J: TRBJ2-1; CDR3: ASGGGAINEQF
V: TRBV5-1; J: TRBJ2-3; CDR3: ASSSSGSPDTQY
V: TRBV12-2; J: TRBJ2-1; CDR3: ASPLGGGGDNEQF
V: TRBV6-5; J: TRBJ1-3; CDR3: ASSGSGNTIY
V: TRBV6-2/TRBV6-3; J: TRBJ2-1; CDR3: ASSYGRVGYNEQF
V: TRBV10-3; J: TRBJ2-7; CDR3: AISALGPYPDEQY
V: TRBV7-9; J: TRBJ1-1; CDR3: ASSLLAGVEAF
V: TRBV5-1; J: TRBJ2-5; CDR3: ASSWADLQETQY
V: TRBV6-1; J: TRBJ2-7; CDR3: ASTLGGTSLYEQY
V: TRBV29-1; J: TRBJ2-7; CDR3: SVEAGTGYEQY
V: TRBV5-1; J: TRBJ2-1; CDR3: ASSFTAGGSSYNEQF
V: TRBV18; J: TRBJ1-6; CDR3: ASSSQGYNSPLH
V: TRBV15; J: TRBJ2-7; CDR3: ATSTDGTLSYEQY
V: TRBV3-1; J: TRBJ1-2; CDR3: ASSLSGQGIHT
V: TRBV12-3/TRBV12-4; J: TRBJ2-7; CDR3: ASSLNKRESFEQY
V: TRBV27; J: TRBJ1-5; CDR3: ASSSKQGRVGYSNQPQH
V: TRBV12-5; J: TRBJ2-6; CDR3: ASGLVRIPGGANVLT
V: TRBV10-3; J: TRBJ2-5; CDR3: AISNQGKETQY
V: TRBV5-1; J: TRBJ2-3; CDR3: ASSLPATEGDTQY
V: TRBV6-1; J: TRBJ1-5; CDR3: ASGGGQGGNQPQH
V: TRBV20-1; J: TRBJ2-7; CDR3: SARSGLAGGEQY
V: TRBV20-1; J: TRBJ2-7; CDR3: SASPGGSVREQY
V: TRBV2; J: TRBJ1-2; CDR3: ASSPRTGSDGYT
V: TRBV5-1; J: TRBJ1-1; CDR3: ASSSRGGLNTEAF
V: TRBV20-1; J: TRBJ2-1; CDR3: SARVGNNEQF
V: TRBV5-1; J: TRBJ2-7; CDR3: ASSSDRGSYEQY
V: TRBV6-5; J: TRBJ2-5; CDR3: ASSTSGVGETQY
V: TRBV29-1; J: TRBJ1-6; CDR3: SVRQGANNSPLH
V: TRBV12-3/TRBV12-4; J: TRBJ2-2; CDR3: ASLVTGVTGELF
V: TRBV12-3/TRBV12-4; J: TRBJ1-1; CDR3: ASSLRQHAATEAF